The 25 T cell receptor beta chains below come from one sample, sequenced in a study of OX40 agonist ivuxolimab in advanced cancers. Sequencing was performed with immunoSEQ multiplex PCR; in TCRdb, only in-frame clones are kept and a portion is missing. The sample lists roughly 29,000 clones; more than 70% were seen once. This specimen consisted of CD4+ or CD8+ T cells sorted from blood, obtained in a trial of the OX40 agonist ivuxolimab. These receptors all stem from an adult with an advanced solid tumor such as melanoma, head and neck, liver or kidney cancer.

This clone is a singleton in its sample. This sequence joins TRBV6-6 and TRBJ2-1; 7 bases match TRBD1. J lost 2 bases, V lost 2 bases, and 6 bases had no gene match. Germline V gives CDR1 MNHNY, CDR2 SVGAGI (reference sequence). The CDR3 runs 16 residues. The CDR3 reads CASSYGTAKPYNEQFF. The CDR3 nucleotides are TGTGCCAGCAGTTACGGGACAGCCAAGCCCTACAATGAGCAGTTCTTC.

The CDR3 loop is CASSETVFYEQYF. CDR3 DNA: TGTGCCAGCAGTGAGACGGTTTTCTACGAGCAGTACTTC. The chain links TRBV2 to TRBJ2-7; no reliable D call. Trimming shortened V by 3 bases and J by 3 bases, and 9 bases separated the two germline ends. This CDR3 is built from 13 residues. Germline V lookup: CDR1 SNHLY, CDR2 FYNNEI.

To note about this clone: The sample has other DNA sequences that encode this CDR3 too. The chain uses TRBV5-6 and TRBJ2-7, with 15 bases aligning to TRBD2. Unmatched junction bases numbered 3, after V lost 4 bases and J lost 7 bases. Germline CDR1 reads SGHDT; CDR2 reads YYEEEE. The CDR3 has 14 residues. CDR3 DNA: TGTGCCAGCAGCCCGGGACTAGCGGGAGGTGAGCAGTACTTC. Encoded protein: CASSPGLAGGEQYF.

This chain uses TRBV13 with TRBJ2-7, with 9 bases matching TRBD1. There are 14 residues in the CDR3. V gave up 5 bases and J gave up 3 bases; unmatched junction bases: 5. Germline CDR1 is PRHDT and CDR2 is FYEKMQ (reference sequence). CDR3 residues: CASSAGQGSYEQYF. In nucleotides, the CDR3 is TGTGCCAGCAGCGCGGGACAGGGAAGCTACGAGCAGTACTTC. Supplemented by reference TRBV13 and TRBJ2-7, the full variable domain reads AAGVIQSPRHLIKEKRETATLKCYPIPRHDTVYWYQQGPGQDPQFLISFYEKMQSDKGSIPDRFSAQQFSDYHSELNMSSLELGDSALYFCASSAGQGSYEQYFGPGTRLTVT.

On this clone: A junction end diverges from the germline sequence, so it may reflect a read error. CDR3 region: CTSSPGQGQPQHF. Written as DNA, the CDR3 is TGCACCAGCAGCCCAGGACAGGGTCAGCCCCAGCATTTT. The genes are TRBV4-3 and TRBJ1-5; 8 bases agree with TRBD1. From germline, CDR1 is LGHNA and CDR2 YSLEER. This CDR3 spans 13 amino acids.

This sequence joins TRBV5-1 and TRBJ2-7; D call uncertain. Trimming left V 0 bases short and J 2 bases short, with 9 bases between. CDR1 and CDR2 from the germline V gene are SGHRS and YFSETQ. The CDR3 sequence is 14 residues long. The CDR3 DNA sequence: TGCGCCAGCAGCTTGGTAGGCTATACCTACGAGCAGTACTTC. Translation gives CASSLVGYTYEQYF.

This clone occurred a few times. The chain joins TRBV6-5 to TRBJ2-1; no clear D gene. Trimming left V 0 bases short and J 6 bases short, with 12 bases between. The CDR3 contains 15 residues. Germline CDR1 MNHEY, CDR2 SVGAGI. This CDR3 is CASSYSPAYGNEQFF. In DNA form, the CDR3 reads TGTGCCAGCAGTTACTCTCCCGCTTACGGCAATGAGCAGTTCTTC.

The count of this clone is one. The genes are TRBV27 and TRBJ2-7, with D possibly TRBD1 on 6 matching bases. Trimming cost V 2 bases and J 2 bases, with 10 bases left between them. CDR1 is MNHEY and CDR2 is SMNVEV in the germline V gene (reference sequence). This CDR3 contains 14 residues. The CDR3 DNA reads TGTGCCAGCAGTTTAACAGGGATAACCTACGAGCAGTACTTC. Protein product: CASSLTGITYEQYF.

This chain connects TRBV7-9 to TRBJ2-3; 10 bases agree with TRBD1. V was clipped by 5 bases and J by 6 bases; unmatched bases: 5. The germline gives CDR1 SEHNR, CDR2 FQNEAQ (reference sequence). This CDR3 spans 14 amino acids. DNA for the CDR3: TGTGCCAGCAGCCCGGGACAGGGGACCGATACGCAGTATTTT. Translating gives CASSPGQGTDTQYF.

The chain combines TRBV11-1 with TRBJ2-5; D not certain. Trimming left V 2 bases short and J 0 bases short, with 10 bases between. This CDR3 comprises 15 residues. The germline gives CDR1 SGHAT, CDR2 FQDESV (reference sequence). The CDR3 DNA is TGTGCCAGCAGCTTAACAAACGGGTACCAAGAGACCCAGTACTTC. This gives the protein CASSLTNGYQETQYF.

The rearrangement uses TRBV19 and TRBJ2-7; tentatively, D is TRBD1 (6 bases). Trimming took off 9 bases at V and 6 bases at J, with 24 bases between the two ends. The CDR3 covers 15 residues. Germline CDR1 reads LNHDA; CDR2 reads SQIVND (reference sequence). The CDR3 DNA is TGTGCCAGCTCCCGGGCCTTGGACAGAGCCTTCGAGCAGTACTTC. Its translation: CASSRALDRAFEQYF. Drawing the rest from reference TRBV19 and TRBJ2-7, the complete variable domain is DGGITQSPKYLFRKEGQNVTLSCEQNLNHDAMYWYRQDPGQGLRLIYYSQIVNDFQKGDIAEGYSVSREKKESFPLTVTSAQKNPTAFYLCASSRALDRAFEQYFGPGTRLTVT.

The chain couples TRBV13 to TRBJ1-1, with D maybe TRBD1 (6 bases). The CDR3 sequence is 12 residues long. Germline CDR1 reads PRHDT; CDR2 reads FYEKMQ (reference sequence). With 6 bases removed from V and 6 bases from J, the gap between germline ends came to 11 bases. As DNA, the CDR3 is TGTGCCAGCAGAAACAGGGACGCTGAAGCTTTCTTT. It encodes CASRNRDAEAFF.

The CDR3 is CASSTGTGIEKLFF. Written as DNA, the CDR3 is TGCGCCAGCAGCACCGGGACAGGGATTGAAAAACTGTTTTTT. The chain couples TRBV5-1 to TRBJ1-4; 9 positions match TRBD1. Per germline, CDR1 SGHRS and CDR2 YFSETQ. This CDR3 has 14 residues. Losses at the gene ends were 4 bases for V and 7 bases for J; bases not matched to a gene: 5.

This chain uses TRBV6-5 with TRBJ2-1, with 14 bases aligning to TRBD2. Germline CDR1 reads MNHEY; CDR2 reads SVGAGI. The CDR3 has 16 residues. V lost 2 bases and J lost 10; bases outside the gene matches: 7. The DNA for the CDR3 is TGTGCCAGCAGTTACCGCATGGGACTAGCGGGAGTGGAGCAGTTCTTC. Translated: CASSYRMGLAGVEQFF.

The rearrangement joins TRBV9 to TRBJ2-2; possibly TRBD1 or TRBD2 for D (6 bases each). Trimming took off 0 bases at V and 4 bases at J, with 13 bases between the two ends. CDR1 is SGDLS, CDR2 YYNGEE, per germline. The CDR3 consists of 16 residues. The CDR3: CASSVGGAGTTGELFF. CDR3 nucleotides: TGTGCCAGCAGCGTAGGGGGGGCTGGTACCACCGGGGAGCTGTTTTTT.

The chain carries TRBV19 and TRBJ1-1, with 10 bases aligning to TRBD1. The V and J ends lost 4 bases and 5 bases, in that order; junction bases with no gene match: 7. The CDR3 covers 15 residues. CDR1 and CDR2 from the germline V gene are LNHDA and SQIVND (reference sequence). CDR3 sequence: CASSTIGQGGTEAFF. CDR3 nucleotides: TGTGCCAGTAGTACCATCGGACAGGGGGGTACTGAAGCTTTCTTT.

The chain carries TRBV23-1 and TRBJ2-2; the match to TRBD1 covers 9 bases. TRBV23-1 is an ORF for which the function is uncertain. The J segment lost 0 bases and the V segment lost 7 bases, leaving 6 bases of the junction unmatched. This CDR3 has 16 amino acids. The chain's CDR3 is CASTKGQGPNTGELFF. CDR3 nucleotides: TGCGCCAGCACCAAGGGACAGGGACCGAACACCGGGGAGCTGTTTTTT.

V usage is TRBV11-2 and J usage is TRBJ2-7; D unresolved. The CDR3 length is 12 residues. Germline V gene lookup returns CDR1 SGHAT and CDR2 FQNNGV. Trimming stripped 8 bases from V and 5 bases from J, with 13 bases between. CDR3 residues: CASGLTQHEQYF. CDR3 nucleotide sequence: TGTGCCAGCGGGCTGACGCAGCACGAGCAGTACTTC.

The V and J genes are TRBV7-2 and TRBJ2-7; 10 nucleotides align to TRBD1. V was pared by 5 bases and J by 3 bases, with 7 bases of the junction left unmatched. The CDR3 runs 15 residues. Looked up from germline, CDR1 is SGHTA and CDR2 is FQGNSA. CDR3 amino acids: CASSRARDRGYEQYF. Here the CDR3 DNA reads TGTGCCAGCAGCAGAGCCCGGGACAGGGGCTACGAGCAGTACTTC.

The chain couples TRBV27 to TRBJ2-3; D is perhaps TRBD2 (6 bases). CDR3 size: 15 residues. Germline CDR1 reads MNHEY; CDR2 reads SMNVEV (reference sequence). Trimming shortened V by 3 bases and J by 6 bases, and 16 bases separated the two germline ends. CDR3 coding DNA: TGTGCCAGCAGTTTGAGGGCCGGGGGATGGGATACGCAGTATTTT. This gives the protein CASSLRAGGWDTQYF.

The chain's CDR3 is CASSTPGGSTEAFF. In nucleotides, the CDR3 is TGTGCCAGTAGTACCCCGGGGGGGAGCACTGAAGCTTTCTTT. The chain employs TRBV19 and TRBJ1-1, with D possibly matching TRBD1 (5 bases). The CDR3 is 14 residues long. Germline V CDR1 and CDR2: LNHDA, SQIVND (reference sequence). Trimming stripped 4 bases from V and 4 bases from J, with 13 bases between.

This clone was counted only a few times. The chain is built from TRBV5-4 and TRBJ2-5; 8 nucleotides line up with TRBD2. V trimming: 0 bases; J trimming: 1 base; junction bases outside the gene matches: 5. The CDR3 is made up of 16 amino acids. Per the germline V gene, CDR1 is SGHNT and CDR2 is YYREEE (reference sequence). This CDR3 reads CASSLVIAGLQETQYF. DNA for the CDR3: TGTGCCAGCAGCTTGGTGATAGCGGGGCTCCAAGAGACCCAGTACTTC. Filled out from reference TRBV5-4 and TRBJ2-5, the complete variable domain reads ETGVTQSPTHLIKTRGQQVTLRCSSQSGHNTVSWYQQALGQGPQFIFQYYREEENGRGNFPPRFSGLQFPNYSSELNVNALELDDSALYLCASSLVIAGLQETQYFGPGTRLLVL.

The rearrangement uses TRBV4-1 and TRBJ1-1; D is uncertain. CDR3 length: 13 residues. CDR1 and CDR2 (germline): MGHRA, YSYEKL. V shed 3 bases and J shed 7 bases, with 12 bases lying between them. Here the CDR3 reads CASSQVGKLEAFF. In nucleotides, the CDR3 is TGCGCCAGCAGCCAGGTAGGGAAGCTTGAAGCTTTCTTT.

This clone has just one count. The chain uses TRBV4-3 and TRBJ2-2; a weak D match, TRBD1 (5 bases). The ends were cut back, 1 base at V and 7 bases at J, with 13 bases in the middle. CDR1 is LGHNA, CDR2 YSLEER, per germline. The length of the CDR3 is 15 residues. CDR3 nucleotides: TGCGCCAGCAGCCAAGGGCAGGGAAGGAGCGGGGAGCTGTTTTTT. The encoded protein is CASSQGQGRSGELFF.

The table lists this clone with a few counts. The chain recombines TRBV5-1 with TRBJ2-1, with D unresolved. The CDR3 length is 13 residues. Trimming cost V 0 bases and J 8 bases, with 9 bases left between them. CDR1 SGHRS and CDR2 YFSETQ come from the germline V gene. The CDR3 bases are TGCGCCAGCAGCTTGGAGACCAATCATGAGCAGTTCTTC. Protein sequence: CASSLETNHEQFF.